This is a list of T cell receptor beta chains from one sample in a study of lymphopenia after photon versus proton radiotherapy. Produced via immunoSEQ multiplex PCR; TCRdb's table is partial and in-frame only. The sample yields 60,000 or so clones, 75% to 90% seen once. This specimen was peripheral blood, taken from a patient treated with proton-based radiotherapy. Receptor source: a man at least 80 years old with esophageal cancer. The CDR3 runs from the conserved cysteine through the conserved F or W.

>TRBV18|13
CASSPYDGYEQYF
>TRBV15|17
CATSRTLAGGQQETQYF
>TRBV7-2|15
CASSRRTSEGTGYTF
>TRBV18|15
CASSPGRYPSYEQYF
>TRBV5-5|13
CASRIVWSGELFF
>TRBV2|16
CASRRGLAGSTDTQYF
>TRBV5-4|15
CASRAAEGGTDTQYF
>TRBV13|15
CASSLEGPLGSPLHF
>TRBV7-9|15
CASSLVGGVISPLHF
>TRBV18|14
CASSQGGGTYEQYF
>TRBV19|15
CASIPLDRGGNTIYF
>TRBV13|15
CASSNLGGASGIQYF
>TRBV2|13
CASSEQGVGEQYF
>TRBV14|13
CASSGIDSYEQHF
>TRBV15|13
CATSRDREETQYF
>TRBV4-1|14
CASSQETGVHGYTF
>TRBV27|16
CASGLGWDTGANVLTF
>TRBV7-8|14
CASSWRAAYNEQFF
>TRBV4-1|15
CASSQGLQGGTEAFF
>TRBV7-8|16
CASSREVQGSSYEQYF
>TRBV14|17
CASSLQDRGNVKETQYF
>TRBV11-3|15
CASSTGTKNTGELFF
>TRBV19|14
CASSIEVNGNEQFF
>TRBV29-1|14
CSVCPGGREETQYF
>TRBV5-1|15
CASSHRQGAVTEAFF
>TRBV21-1|16
CASSAPSWVANYEQYF
>TRBV19|15
CASSRGQGVSNEQFF
>TRBV11-3|12
CASSLVRTPSHF
>TRBV30|14
CAWSALSSDTEAFF
>TRBV7-9|15
CASSDRQTMNTEAFF
>TRBV7-9|14
CASSPGTSGRWLFF
>TRBV7-2|13
CASSLSREETQYF
>TRBV5-6|16
CASTLRGTGFTDTQYF
>TRBV5-4|13
CASSFDRDQPQHF
>TRBV2|16
CASSESLGRANQPQHF
>TRBV6-5|14
CASSYSAGYYGYTF
>TRBV4-1|16
CASSQDPDRAYTEAFF
>TRBV6-6|13
CASSYSGYTEAFF
>TRBV14|19
CASSLFTSSRGRSNSPLHF
>TRBV19|13
CASSPDWNTEAFF
>TRBV7-2|15
CASSLRQSDNSPLHF